This is a list of T cell receptor beta chains from one sample in a study of cytomegalovirus exposure and HLA in healthy donors. The method was immunoSEQ multiplex PCR; TCRdb's version includes in-frame clones alone and lacks a portion of them. The table shows about 55,000 clones, with roughly 70% occurring only once. Sequencing was carried out using PBMCs. The receptors derive from a man aged 35 to 55 in good health and CMV-seropositive. CDR3s include the opening cysteine and the closing phenylalanine or tryptophan. A D gene is named only where the DNA matches it firmly. Only some rows state a clone size, as once, few, many or a class for expanded clones.

TRBV5-4	.	TRBD1	16	TRBJ2-5	TGTGCCAGCAGCCGGGGGACAGGGAACGTGCCAGAGACCCAGTACTTC	CASSRGTGNVPETQYF
TRBV5-1	.	.	15	TRBJ1-2	TGCGCCAGCACTCAAGGGCAGGGAAAGCTCTATGGCTACACCTTC	CASTQGQGKLYGYTF
TRBV5-1	.	.	17	TRBJ2-7	TGCGCCAGCAGCTCGCGCAGTGATACAGGGAGCTCCTACGAGCAGTACTTC	CASSSRSDTGSSYEQYF
TRBV5-4	.	TRBD2	17	TRBJ2-1	TGTGCCAGCAGCCCATCAAGGGCTAGCGGGGGACACAATGAGCAGTTCTTC	CASSPSRASGGHNEQFF
TRBV7-9	.	.	15	TRBJ1-1	TGTGCCAGCAACTTGGGGACAACCACTGAAGCCCGATCCCACTTT	CASNLGTTTEARSHF
TRBV2	few	TRBD2	13	TRBJ2-5	TGTGCCAGCCGCCTAGCGGACCAAGAGACCCAGTACTTC	CASRLADQETQYF
TRBV7-9	.	TRBD1	15	TRBJ2-2	TGTGCCAGCAACCCAACAGGGGGCAACACCGGGGAGCTGTTTTTT	CASNPTGGNTGELFF
TRBV6-5	.	.	15	TRBJ2-5	TGTGCCAGCAGTTACAGTGAGACAGGGAGGGAGACCCAGTACTTC	CASSYSETGRETQYF
TRBV7-3	.	TRBD2	14	TRBJ2-5	TGTGCCAGCAGTCCCGGGGGGGCCCGTGAGACCCAGTACTTC	CASSPGGARETQYF
TRBV6-5	.	TRBD1	15	TRBJ1-1	TGTGCCAGCAGTTACACGACAGGGGCGGACACTGAAGCTTTCTTT	CASSYTTGADTEAFF
TRBV4-2	.	.	13	TRBJ2-5	TGTGCCAGCAGCCAAGGACAGCAAGAGACCCAGTACTTC	CASSQGQQETQYF
TRBV7-8	.	.	16	TRBJ1-2	TGTGCCAGCAGCTCCCGGGGGACCGAGATTAACTATGGCTACACCTTC	CASSSRGTEINYGYTF
TRBV10-3	.	TRBD1	14	TRBJ2-7	TGTGCCATCCGGCCGGGACAGGGGTCTTACGAGCAGTACTTC	CAIRPGQGSYEQYF
TRBV6-5	once	TRBD1	14	TRBJ2-5	TGTGCCAGCAGTTACTCGACAGGGTTTGAGACCCAGTACTTC	CASSYSTGFETQYF
TRBV5-4	.	.	11	TRBJ2-2	TGTGCCAGTGGGGCTACCGGGGAGCTGTTTTTT	CASGATGELFF
TRBV5-8	.	TRBD1	15	TRBJ1-5	TGTGCCAGCAGCTTACGGACAGGGCCAAATCAGCCCCAGCATTTT	CASSLRTGPNQPQHF
TRBV2	.	.	14	TRBJ1-5	TGTGCCAGCAGCTTTAGGGGTTACAATCAGCCCCAGCATTTT	CASSFRGYNQPQHF
TRBV2	.	.	13	TRBJ2-2	TGTGCCAGCAGTGGACTGAACACCGGGGAGCTGTTTTTT	CASSGLNTGELFF
TRBV2	.	.	14	TRBJ1-5	TGTGCCAGCAGTGTGGGGACACTCAATCAGCCCCAGCATTTT	CASSVGTLNQPQHF
TRBV7-9	.	.	13	TRBJ2-1	TGTGCCAGCGGGAGAGGGCAGTACAATGAGCAGTTCTTC	CASGRGQYNEQFF
TRBV6-1	.	.	16	TRBJ1-3	TGTGCCAGCAGTGACGCCGCGGGTGTAGGTGAAAACACCATATATTTT	CASSDAAGVGENTIYF
TRBV7-6	.	.	15	TRBJ1-1	TGTGCCAGCCGGGGGTCCCACCTACTCAACACTGAAGCTTTCTTT	CASRGSHLLNTEAFF
TRBV27	few	TRBD1	15	TRBJ1-2	TGTGCCAGCACCTTTTCAAGGACAGGGGCCTATGGCTACACCTTC	CASTFSRTGAYGYTF
TRBV7-2	.	TRBD2	15	TRBJ2-1	TGTGCCAGCAGCCGAGCGGGGGGGGCCTACAATGAGCAGTTCTTC	CASSRAGGAYNEQFF
TRBV30	.	.	15	TRBJ2-5	TGTGCCTGGAGCCGGGAGACAGGGTCCCCGGTGGCCCAGTACTTC	CAWSRETGSPVAQYF
TRBV5-6	once	TRBD1	15	TRBJ1-2	TGTGCCAGCAGCCCCAGGGACAGGGGAGGCCATGGCTACACCTTC	CASSPRDRGGHGYTF
TRBV29-1	.	TRBD1	15	TRBJ1-1	TGCAGCGTTGTCAGTCAGGGGGCCGGGAACACTGAAGCTTTCTTT	CSVVSQGAGNTEAFF
TRBV5-1	.	.	14	TRBJ2-1	TGCGCCAGCTCCTGGACTGCTTCCTACAATGAGCAGTTCTTC	CASSWTASYNEQFF
TRBV11-2	.	.	12	TRBJ1-6	TGTGCCAGCAGCTTTCCGGATTCACCCCTCCACTTT	CASSFPDSPLHF
TRBV7-2	.	.	13	TRBJ1-1	TGTGCCAGCAGCTTATTCAGGAAGCAGGAAGCTTTCTTT	CASSLFRKQEAFF
TRBV5-1	.	.	14	TRBJ2-3	TGCGCCAGCAGGGCGCAGGCTAGCACAGATACGCAGTATTTT	CASRAQASTDTQYF
TRBV28	.	.	14	TRBJ1-6	TGTGCCAGCAGTTTAGAATCGGGAGATTCACCCCTCCACTTT	CASSLESGDSPLHF
TRBV12-2	.	.	13	TRBJ1-1	TGTGCAAGTCGCCGAGGACAGCGCACTGAAGCTTTCTTT	CASRRGQRTEAFF
TRBV18	.	.	11	TRBJ2-5	TGTGCCAGCTCACCAGGTCAGGAACAGTACTTC	CASSPGQEQYF
TRBV20-1	.	.	11	TRBJ2-7	TGCAGTGCTAGAAGAGGCTACGAGCAGTACTTC	CSARRGYEQYF
TRBV18	.	TRBD2	16	TRBJ2-2	TGTGCCAGCAACCCTAGCGGAGATACGAACACCGGGGAGCTGTTTTTT	CASNPSGDTNTGELFF
TRBV7-9	.	.	12	TRBJ2-2	TGTGCCAGCAGCCGGAACACCGGGGAGCTGTTTTTT	CASSRNTGELFF
TRBV5-6	.	.	15	TRBJ1-1	TGTGCCAGCAGCTCCAATCAGGGTACTGACACTGAAGCTTTCTTT	CASSSNQGTDTEAFF
TRBV2	.	.	12	TRBJ1-6	TGTGCCAGCACTAACTATAATTCACCCCTCCACTTT	CASTNYNSPLHF
TRBV15	.	.	14	TRBJ1-2	TGTGCCACCAGCCCCCGCCCGGAGAGCATCCTTTCTGCCTTC	CATSPRPESILSAF
TRBV6-7	.	.	13	TRBJ2-7	TGTGCCAGCAGCCCCGACAGCCTCTACGAGCAGTACTTC	CASSPDSLYEQYF
TRBV2	.	.	13	TRBJ2-7	TGTGCCAGCCGGGCCCCGACGGGGTACGAGCAGTACTTC	CASRAPTGYEQYF
TRBV7-9	.	TRBD1	12	TRBJ1-6	TGTGCCAGCAGCTTTGGACAGGGGTTCCTCCACTTT	CASSFGQGFLHF
TRBV5-6	.	.	14	TRBJ1-2	TGTGCCAGCAGCTGGCAGGCTCTCCTTTATGGCTACACCTTC	CASSWQALLYGYTF
TRBV14	.	.	17	TRBJ2-5	TGTGCCAGCAGCCATCCCCCCAGGAAAGGATACCAAGAGACCCAGTACTTC	CASSHPPRKGYQETQYF
TRBV6-5	.	TRBD1	14	TRBJ1-5	TGTGCCAGCAGTGCAGGGGGTAGCAATCAGCCCCAGCATTTT	CASSAGGSNQPQHF
TRBV29-1	.	.	13	TRBJ1-1	TGCAGCGTCCCGGGACAACTGAACACTGAAGCTTTCTTT	CSVPGQLNTEAFF
TRBV5-4	.	.	16	TRBJ2-5	TGTGCCAGCAGCTTGGATACCGAGGAGGCAGCTGAGACCCAGTACTTC	CASSLDTEEAAETQYF
TRBV5-1	.	.	13	TRBJ2-7	TGCGCCAGCAGCTTGGTGCGGGGTTACGAGCAGTACTTC	CASSLVRGYEQYF
TRBV30	once	.	11	TRBJ2-3	TGTGCCTGGAGTATCACTGATACGCAGTATTTT	CAWSITDTQYF
TRBV6-5	.	TRBD1	15	TRBJ2-2	TGTGCCAGCAGTTACGTGGCAGGGGGAAAGAGGGAGCTGTTTTTT	CASSYVAGGKRELFF
TRBV5-1	.	TRBD1	15	TRBJ2-2	TGCGCCAGCAGCGAAGGGACAGGCCCGACCGGGGAGCTGTTTTTT	CASSEGTGPTGELFF
TRBV4-1	.	TRBD1	17	TRBJ2-7	TGCGCCAGCAGCCAACAACCCGGGACAGGGAGCTCCTACGAGCAGTACTTC	CASSQQPGTGSSYEQYF
TRBV30	.	TRBD1	11	TRBJ2-7	TGTGCCTGGAGTACAGGGGGCGAGCAGTACTTC	CAWSTGGEQYF
TRBV7-9	.	TRBD1	12	TRBJ2-7	TGTGCCAGCAGCTCCGGGACAGGGGGTTTCTACTTC	CASSSGTGGFYF
TRBV7-2	.	TRBD1	18	TRBJ2-6	TGTGCCAGCAGCCCTTTCGGCAGGGGGCCCTCTGGGGCCAACGTCCTGACTTTC	CASSPFGRGPSGANVLTF
TRBV19	.	TRBD1	16	TRBJ1-2	TGTGCCAGTAGTCCTCGAGGGGACAGGGTGAACTATGGCTACACCTTC	CASSPRGDRVNYGYTF
TRBV7-6	.	TRBD2	16	TRBJ2-1	TGTGCCAGCAGCTCCCGTAGTAGCGGGGGGGACAATGAGCAGTTCTTC	CASSSRSSGGDNEQFF
TRBV27	.	.	14	TRBJ1-2	TGTGCCAGCAGCCCCCGTAAGGGGGAATATGGCTACACCTTC	CASSPRKGEYGYTF
TRBV5-1	.	TRBD1	14	TRBJ2-7	TGCGCCAGCAGCTGGGGGGACAGGGGTTACGAGCAGTACTTC	CASSWGDRGYEQYF